The present T cell receptor (beta chain) was sequenced within a study of post-analysis software for immune sequencing data. Per germline, CDR1 SGHTA and CDR2 FQGNSA. CDR3 length: 15 amino acids. Trimming removed 6 bases from V and 5 bases from J; junction bases left unmatched: 9. This clonotype appeared a few times. The library was made from cDNA and included unique molecular identifiers. TCRdb reprocessed the PCR reads with MiXCR, giving one entry per CDR3 protein. Of about 160,000 distinct CDR3 sequences in the sample, about 34% were seen once. This TCR derives from a girl between 10 and 17 years old with multiple sclerosis. The sample in question was blood, obtained after autologous hematopoietic stem cell transplantation. The rearrangement links TRBV7-2 to TRBJ2-1, with 8 bases identical to TRBD2. The CDR3 DNA sequence: TGTGCCAGCAGGCAAGCGGGAGTAGGCAACAATGAGCAGTTCTTC. It encodes CASRQAGVGNNEQFF.